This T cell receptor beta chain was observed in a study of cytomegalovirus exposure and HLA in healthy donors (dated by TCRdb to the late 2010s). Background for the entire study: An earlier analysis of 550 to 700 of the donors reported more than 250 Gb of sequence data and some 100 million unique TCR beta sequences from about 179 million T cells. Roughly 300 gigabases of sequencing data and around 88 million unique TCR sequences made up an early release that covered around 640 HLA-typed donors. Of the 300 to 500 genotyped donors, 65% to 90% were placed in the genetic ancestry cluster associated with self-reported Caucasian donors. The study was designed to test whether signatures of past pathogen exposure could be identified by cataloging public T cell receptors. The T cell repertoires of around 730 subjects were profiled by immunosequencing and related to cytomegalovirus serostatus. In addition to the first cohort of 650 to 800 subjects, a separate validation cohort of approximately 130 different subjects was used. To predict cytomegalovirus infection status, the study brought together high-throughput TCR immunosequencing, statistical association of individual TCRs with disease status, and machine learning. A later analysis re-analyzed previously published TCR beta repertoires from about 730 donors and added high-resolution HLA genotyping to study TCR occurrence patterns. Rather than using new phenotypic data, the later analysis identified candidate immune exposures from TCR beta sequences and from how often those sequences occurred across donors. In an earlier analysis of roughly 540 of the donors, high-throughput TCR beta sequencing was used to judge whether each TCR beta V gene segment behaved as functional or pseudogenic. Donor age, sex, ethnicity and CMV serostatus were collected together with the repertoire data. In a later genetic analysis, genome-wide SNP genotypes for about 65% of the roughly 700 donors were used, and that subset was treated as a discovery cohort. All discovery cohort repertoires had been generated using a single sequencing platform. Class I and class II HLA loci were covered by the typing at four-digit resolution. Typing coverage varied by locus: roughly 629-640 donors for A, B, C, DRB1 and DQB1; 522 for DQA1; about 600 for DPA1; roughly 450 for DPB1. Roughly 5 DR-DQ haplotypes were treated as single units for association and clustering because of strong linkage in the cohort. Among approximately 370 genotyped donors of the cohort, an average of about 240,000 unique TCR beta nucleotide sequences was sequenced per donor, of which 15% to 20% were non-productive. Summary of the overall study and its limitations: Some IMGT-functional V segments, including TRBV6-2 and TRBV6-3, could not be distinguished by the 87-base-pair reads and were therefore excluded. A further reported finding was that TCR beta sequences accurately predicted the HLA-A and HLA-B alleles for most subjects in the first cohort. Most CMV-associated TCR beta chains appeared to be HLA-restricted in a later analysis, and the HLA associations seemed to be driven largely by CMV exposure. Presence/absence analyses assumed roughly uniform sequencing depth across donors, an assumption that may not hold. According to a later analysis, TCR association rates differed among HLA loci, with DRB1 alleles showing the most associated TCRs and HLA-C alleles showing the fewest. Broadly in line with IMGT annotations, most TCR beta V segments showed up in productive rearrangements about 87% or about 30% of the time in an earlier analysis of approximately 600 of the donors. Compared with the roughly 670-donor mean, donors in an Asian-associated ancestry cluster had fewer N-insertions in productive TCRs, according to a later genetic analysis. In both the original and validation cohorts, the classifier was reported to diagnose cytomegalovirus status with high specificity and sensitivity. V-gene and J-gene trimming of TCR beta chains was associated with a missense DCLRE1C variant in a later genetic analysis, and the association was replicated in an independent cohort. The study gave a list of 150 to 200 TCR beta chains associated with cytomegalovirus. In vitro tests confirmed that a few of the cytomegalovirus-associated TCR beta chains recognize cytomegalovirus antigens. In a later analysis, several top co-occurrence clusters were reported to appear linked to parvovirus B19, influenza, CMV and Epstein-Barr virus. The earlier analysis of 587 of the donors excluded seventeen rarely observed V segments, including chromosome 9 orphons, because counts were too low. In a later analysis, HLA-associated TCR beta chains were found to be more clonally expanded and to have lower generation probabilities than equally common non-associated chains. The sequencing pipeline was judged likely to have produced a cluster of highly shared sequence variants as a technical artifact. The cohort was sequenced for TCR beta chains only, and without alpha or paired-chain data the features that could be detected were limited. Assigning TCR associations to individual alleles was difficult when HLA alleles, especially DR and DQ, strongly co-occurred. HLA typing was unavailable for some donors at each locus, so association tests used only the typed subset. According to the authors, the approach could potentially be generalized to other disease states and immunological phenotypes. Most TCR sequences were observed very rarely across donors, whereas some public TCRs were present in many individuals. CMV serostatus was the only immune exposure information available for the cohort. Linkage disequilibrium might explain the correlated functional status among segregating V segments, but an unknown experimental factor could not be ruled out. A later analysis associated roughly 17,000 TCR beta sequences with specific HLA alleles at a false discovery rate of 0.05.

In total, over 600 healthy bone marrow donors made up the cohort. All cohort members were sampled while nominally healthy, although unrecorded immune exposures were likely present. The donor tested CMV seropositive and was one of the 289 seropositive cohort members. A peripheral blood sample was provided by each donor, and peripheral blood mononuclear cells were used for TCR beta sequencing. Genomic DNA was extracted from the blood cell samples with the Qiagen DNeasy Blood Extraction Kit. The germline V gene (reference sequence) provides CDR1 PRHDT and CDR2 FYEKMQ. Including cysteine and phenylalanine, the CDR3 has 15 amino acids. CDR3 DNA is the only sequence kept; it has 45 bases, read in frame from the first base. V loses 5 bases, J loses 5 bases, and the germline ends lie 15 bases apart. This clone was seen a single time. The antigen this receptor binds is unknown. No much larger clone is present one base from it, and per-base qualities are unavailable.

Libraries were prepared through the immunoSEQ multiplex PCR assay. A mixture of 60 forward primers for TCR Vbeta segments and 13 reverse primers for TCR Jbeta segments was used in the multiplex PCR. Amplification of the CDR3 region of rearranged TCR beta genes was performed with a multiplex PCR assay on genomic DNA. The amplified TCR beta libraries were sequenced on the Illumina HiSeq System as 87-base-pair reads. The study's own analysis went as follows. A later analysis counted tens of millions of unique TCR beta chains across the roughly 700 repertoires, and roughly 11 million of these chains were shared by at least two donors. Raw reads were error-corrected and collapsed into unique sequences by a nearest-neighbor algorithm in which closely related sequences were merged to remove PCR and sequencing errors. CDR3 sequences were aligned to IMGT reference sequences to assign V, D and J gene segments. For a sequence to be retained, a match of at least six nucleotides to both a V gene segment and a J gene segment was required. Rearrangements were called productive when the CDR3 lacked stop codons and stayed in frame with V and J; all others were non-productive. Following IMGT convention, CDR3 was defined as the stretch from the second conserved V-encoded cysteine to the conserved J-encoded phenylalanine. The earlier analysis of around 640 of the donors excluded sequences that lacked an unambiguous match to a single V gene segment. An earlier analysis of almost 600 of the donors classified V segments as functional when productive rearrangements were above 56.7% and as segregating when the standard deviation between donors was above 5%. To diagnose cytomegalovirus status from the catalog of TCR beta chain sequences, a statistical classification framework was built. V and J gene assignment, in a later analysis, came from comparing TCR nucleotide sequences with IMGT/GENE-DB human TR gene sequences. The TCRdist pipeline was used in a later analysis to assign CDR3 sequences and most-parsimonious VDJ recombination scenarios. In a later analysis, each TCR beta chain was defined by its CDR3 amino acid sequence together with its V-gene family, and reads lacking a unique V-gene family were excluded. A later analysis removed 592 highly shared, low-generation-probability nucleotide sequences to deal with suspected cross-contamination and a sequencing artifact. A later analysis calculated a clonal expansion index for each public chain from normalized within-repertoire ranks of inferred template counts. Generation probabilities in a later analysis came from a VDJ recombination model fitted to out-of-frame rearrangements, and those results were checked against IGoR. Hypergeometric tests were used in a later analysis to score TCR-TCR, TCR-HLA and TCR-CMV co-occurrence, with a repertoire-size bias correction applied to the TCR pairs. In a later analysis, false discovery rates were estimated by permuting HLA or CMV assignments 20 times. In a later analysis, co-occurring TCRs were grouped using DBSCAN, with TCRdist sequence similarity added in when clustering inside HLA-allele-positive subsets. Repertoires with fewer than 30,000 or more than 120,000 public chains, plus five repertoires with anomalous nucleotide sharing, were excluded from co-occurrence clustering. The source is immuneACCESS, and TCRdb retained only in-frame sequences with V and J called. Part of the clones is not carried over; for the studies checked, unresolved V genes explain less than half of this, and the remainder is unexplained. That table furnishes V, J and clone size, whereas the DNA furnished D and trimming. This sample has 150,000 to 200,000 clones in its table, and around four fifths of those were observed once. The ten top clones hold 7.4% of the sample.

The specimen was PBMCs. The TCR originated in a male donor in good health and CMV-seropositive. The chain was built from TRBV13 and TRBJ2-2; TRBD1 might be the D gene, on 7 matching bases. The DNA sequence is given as TGTGCCAGCAGCCGACAGGGAGGTGGGACCGGGGAGCTGTTTTTT. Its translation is CASSRQGGGTGELFF. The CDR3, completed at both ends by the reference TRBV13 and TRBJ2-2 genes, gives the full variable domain AAGVIQSPRHLIKEKRETATLKCYPIPRHDTVYWYQQGPGQDPQFLISFYEKMQSDKGSIPDRFSAQQFSDYHSELNMSSLELGDSALYFCASSRQGGGTGELFFGEGSRLTVL.